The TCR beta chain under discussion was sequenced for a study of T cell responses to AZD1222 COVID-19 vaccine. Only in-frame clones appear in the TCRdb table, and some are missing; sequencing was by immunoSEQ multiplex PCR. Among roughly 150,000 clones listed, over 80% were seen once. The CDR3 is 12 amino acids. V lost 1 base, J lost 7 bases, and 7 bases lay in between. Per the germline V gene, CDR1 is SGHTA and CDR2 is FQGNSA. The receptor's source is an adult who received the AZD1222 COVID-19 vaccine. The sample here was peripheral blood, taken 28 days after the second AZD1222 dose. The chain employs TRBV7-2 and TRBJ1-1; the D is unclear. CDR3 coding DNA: TGTGCCAGCAGCTTAGGGGAGATTGAAGCTTTCTTT. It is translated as CASSLGEIEAFF.